This TCR beta chain is from a study of blood T cell repertoires in COVID-19. Across the study: The analysed material was cDNA or gDNA that came from T cells, B-cell-depleted T cells, or PBMCs.

Germline CDR1 SGHAT, CDR2 FQNNGV. The CDR3 is made up of 15 amino acids. J was trimmed by 4 bases and V by 1 base; bases with no gene match: 6. Authors' methods: Estimates of nucleated cell counts were drawn from the amplification of reference gene primers. Clones were read by immunoSEQ multiplex PCR, and TCRdb kept only the in-frame ones, dropping some. V and J calls plus clone size are reproduced from that table; the DNA served to infer D and trimming. The table records hundreds of thousands of clones, roughly 90% of them present only once. This receptor was taken from a woman aged 18-35 years with acute COVID-19. Sequences were obtained from PBMCs or T cells enriched from blood (not recorded which). The V gene is TRBV11-2, the J gene TRBJ1-2; 7 nucleotides agree with TRBD1. The CDR3 DNA follows: TGTGCCAGCAGCTTAGCAGGGGGAATGAGCTATGGCTACACCTTC. Translated, it gives CASSLAGGMSYGYTF. Supplemented by reference TRBV11-2 and TRBJ1-2, the full variable domain reads EAGVAQSPRYKIIEKRQSVAFWCNPISGHATLYWYQQILGQGPKLLIQFQNNGVVDDSQLPKDRFSAERLKGVDSTLKIQPAKLEDSAVYLCASSLAGGMSYGYTFGSGTRLTVV.